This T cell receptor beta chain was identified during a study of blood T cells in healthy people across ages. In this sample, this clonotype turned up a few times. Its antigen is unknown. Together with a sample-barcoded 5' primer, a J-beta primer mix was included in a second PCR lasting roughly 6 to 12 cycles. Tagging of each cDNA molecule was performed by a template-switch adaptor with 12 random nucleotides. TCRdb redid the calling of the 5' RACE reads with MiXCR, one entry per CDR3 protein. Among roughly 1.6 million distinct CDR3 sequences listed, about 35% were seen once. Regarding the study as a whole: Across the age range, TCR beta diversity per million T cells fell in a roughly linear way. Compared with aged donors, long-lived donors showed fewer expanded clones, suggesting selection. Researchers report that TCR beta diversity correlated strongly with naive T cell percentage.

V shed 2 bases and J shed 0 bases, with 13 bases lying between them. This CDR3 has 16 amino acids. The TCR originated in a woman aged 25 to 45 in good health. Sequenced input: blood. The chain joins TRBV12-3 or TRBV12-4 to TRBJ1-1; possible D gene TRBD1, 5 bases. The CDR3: CASSLIGEGLNTEAFF. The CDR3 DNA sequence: TGTGCCAGCAGTTTAATAGGGGAGGGGCTGAACACTGAAGCTTTCTTT.